The 8 T cell receptor beta chains below were found in one sample sequenced in a study of T cells in localized non-small cell lung cancer (dated by TCRdb to about 2020). To prepare the library, the immunoSEQ multiplex PCR assay was applied. As stored in TCRdb, this immuneACCESS dataset retains in-frame rearrangements with V and J assigned. A fraction of the clones does not appear; measured against another copy, unresolved V genes explain less than half of the discrepancy, and the remainder lacks a known reason. The sample includes about 2,400 clones, with more than 30% observed a single time. In total, the top ten clones hold more than 7.5% of the sample. Sequencing used normal lung tissue next to the tumor, obtained before any cancer treatment. The receptors here all came from a man between 40 and 70 years old with stage II lung adenocarcinoma.

This clone was seen a few times. The chain combines TRBV9 with TRBJ2-5; D remains ambiguous. Germline lookup yields CDR1 SGDLS and CDR2 YYNGEE. There are 15 residues in the CDR3. V was cut by 0 bases and J by 1 base, with 10 bases left in between. This CDR3 is CASSVVTGPQETQYF. In nucleotides, the CDR3 is TGTGCCAGCAGCGTAGTGACGGGTCCCCAAGAGACCCAGTACTTC.

This chain links TRBV30 with TRBJ1-2; D unclear. V was pared by 5 bases and J by 5 bases, with 9 bases between. CDR1 is GTSNPN and CDR2 is SVGIG in the germline V gene (reference sequence). This CDR3 spans 11 amino acids. The CDR3 bases are TGTGCCTGGTCCCATCGGTATGGCTACACCTTC. It translates to CAWSHRYGYTF.

The chain couples TRBV30 to TRBJ2-7, with TRBD1 matching over 9 bases. Germline CDR1 GTSNPN, CDR2 SVGIG (reference sequence). This CDR3 is built from 13 residues. V gave up 6 bases and J gave up 3 bases; unmatched junction bases: 6. CDR3 bases: TGTGCCTGTAAAGGGACAGGGATCTACGAGCAGTACTTC. Translation: CACKGTGIYEQYF.

This sequence joins TRBV19 and TRBJ2-5, with D possibly being TRBD1 (6 bases). Germline CDR1 reads LNHDA; CDR2 reads SQIVND (reference sequence). This CDR3 is built from 13 residues. The germline V and J ends were trimmed by 9 bases and 1 base, with 12 bases remaining between them. The CDR3 sequence: CASAQGRQETQYF. As DNA, the CDR3 is TGTGCCAGCGCCCAGGGGCGCCAAGAGACCCAGTACTTC.

The CDR3 region is CAWSVLGNTIYF. CDR3 nucleotides: TGTGCCTGGAGTGTATTGGGAAACACCATATATTTT. J is TRBJ1-3 and V is TRBV30; D remains unclear. The CDR3 spans 12 residues. V gave up 0 bases and J gave up 4 bases, with 4 bases separating them. Germline-derived CDR1 and CDR2 are GTSNPN and SVGIG (reference sequence).

This clone was seen only a few times. The chain couples TRBV28 to TRBJ2-1; D unresolved. The CDR3 loop spans 12 amino acids. Trimming cost V 8 bases and J 7 bases, with 12 bases left between them. CDR1 and CDR2 from the germline V gene are MDHEN and SYDVKM. The CDR3 reads CASGGLGNEQFF. The CDR3 nucleotides read TGTGCCAGCGGTGGTCTAGGAAATGAGCAGTTCTTC.

V usage is TRBV7-7 and J usage is TRBJ2-7, with TRBD2 matching over 7 bases. This CDR3 comprises 15 residues. Germline V CDR1 and CDR2: SSHAT, FNYEAQ (reference sequence). V was pared by 2 bases and J by 0 bases, with 4 bases of the junction left unmatched. The CDR3 is CASSLSGAASYEQYF. CDR3 bases: TGTGCCAGCAGCTTAAGCGGGGCCGCCTCCTACGAGCAGTACTTC. Complete variable domain (other parts from reference TRBV7-7 and TRBJ2-7): GAGVSQSPRYKVTKRGQDVTLRCDPISSHATLYWYQQALGQGPEFLTYFNYEAQPDKSGLPSDRFSAERPEGSISTLTIQRTEQRDSAMYRCASSLSGAASYEQYFGPGTRLTVT.

V is TRBV4-1 and J is TRBJ2-5; D could derive from TRBD1 or TRBD2 (6 bases each). Germline CDR1 and CDR2: MGHRA and YSYEKL. This CDR3 is 16 amino acids long. V shed 3 bases and J shed 2 bases, with 16 bases lying between them. The CDR3 reads CASSQRRQEGQETQYF. CDR3 bases: TGCGCCAGCAGCCAGAGAAGACAGGAGGGGCAAGAGACCCAGTACTTC.